These 25 T cell receptor beta chains were all obtained from the same sample, sequenced in a study of T-cell memory formation after mild COVID-19. TCRdb recomputed calls from the 5' RACE reads with MiXCR, one row per CDR3 protein. The sample has hundreds of thousands of distinct CDR3 sequences, roughly 20% seen once. The sequenced material came from PBMCs or a T cell subset sorted from them (not recorded which). The receptors shown here come from a man in his late teens or twenties who had mild COVID-19 (a few samples of this study predate the infection). Cell type and time point are not known.

This clonotype was seen ten or more times. V gene TRBV7-2 combines with J gene TRBJ2-5, with D maybe TRBD2 (6 bases). Germline CDR1 is SGHTA and CDR2 is FQGNSA. The V and J ends lost 6 bases and 3 bases respectively, with 8 bases between them. The CDR3 runs to 12 residues. The CDR3 reads CASRSGEETQYF. CDR3 sequence (DNA): TGTGCCAGCAGATCGGGGGAAGAGACCCAGTACTTC.

This clonotype was recorded a few times. The chain links TRBV9 to TRBJ2-5; TRBD2 might be the D (5 bases). Trimming removed 4 bases at V and 5 bases at J, with 15 bases between. The germline CDR1 and CDR2 sequences are SGDLS and YYNGEE. The CDR3 extends over 14 amino acids. As DNA, the CDR3 is TGTGCCAGCAGCCCCCGCGGGCCCAGCGAGACCCAGTACTTC. Encoded protein: CASSPRGPSETQYF.

In this sample, this clonotype turned up a few times. The CDR3, as DNA: TGTGCCAGCAGCAAAGCGGTGACAGGGAGAGGTCAGCCCCAGCATTTT. Protein sequence: CASSKAVTGRGQPQHF. The gene calls are TRBV21-1 and TRBJ1-5; no DNA check was done on the table's D call, TRBD1. TRBV21-1 corresponds to a pseudogene. The CDR3 has 16 amino acids.

A word on this clonotype: One end of the junction fails to match germline, which may point to a read error. V and J are TRBV12-3 or TRBV12-4 and TRBJ1-1, with no clear D. This CDR3 is built from 11 residues. CDR3 sequence: CASTLGPEAFF. The CDR3 DNA reads TGTGCCAGCACTTTAGGCCCTGAAGCTTTCTTT.

This chain connects TRBV14 to TRBJ2-2; D unclear. The V end lost 2 bases, the J end lost 3 bases, and 4 bases lay between the germline ends. This CDR3 has 13 residues. The V gene's germline CDR1 is SGHDN and CDR2 FVKESK. This CDR3 is CASSQQDTGELFF. Here the CDR3 DNA reads TGTGCCAGCAGCCAACAGGACACCGGGGAGCTGTTTTTT.

This chain joins TRBV6-5 and TRBJ1-1; D may be TRBD1 (6 bases). The CDR3 has 16 residues. In germline, CDR1 is MNHEY, CDR2 SVGAGI. Trimming stripped 10 bases from V and 2 bases from J, with 23 bases between. CDR3 sequence: CATLGLGGKGNTEAFF. CDR3 DNA: TGTGCCACCCTTGGGCTAGGGGGTAAGGGCAACACTGAAGCTTTCTTT.

The V gene is TRBV7-9, the J gene TRBJ2-1; D possibly corresponds to TRBD1 (5 bases). Deletions cut 1 base from V and 12 bases from J, with 10 bases between. The CDR3 length is 12 residues. From germline, CDR1 is SEHNR and CDR2 FQNEAQ (reference sequence). Here the CDR3 reads CASSLGIRGQFF. The CDR3 DNA sequence: TGTGCCAGCAGCTTAGGCATAAGGGGGCAGTTCTTC.

This clonotype was detected once. This sequence joins TRBV24-1 and TRBJ1-2; no clear D. The CDR3 consists of 15 residues. The germline V gene has CDR1 KGHDR and CDR2 SFDVKD. V lost 4 bases, J lost 8 bases, and 19 bases lay in between. The CDR3 here is CATSDRSGVAEGYTF. The CDR3 DNA follows: TGTGCCACCAGTGACAGGAGTGGGGTTGCGGAAGGCTACACCTTC.

In this sample, this clonotype turned up many times. This chain uses TRBV6-2 or TRBV6-3 with TRBJ2-7; D may match TRBD1 or TRBD2 (5 bases each). The CDR3 loop spans 14 amino acids. CDR1 is MNHEY, CDR2 SVGEGT, per germline. The germline V and J ends were trimmed by 10 bases and 5 bases, with 21 bases remaining between them. The CDR3 nucleotides are TGTGCCATCAAGGGGAGACAGTATCTGGACGAGCAGTACTTC. Its protein product is CAIKGRQYLDEQYF.

This chain connects TRBV18 to TRBJ1-5, with D hard to call. The ends were cut back, 2 bases at V and 0 bases at J, with 8 bases in the middle. The CDR3 extends over 15 amino acids. Germline-derived CDR1 and CDR2 are KGHSH and LQKENI. This chain's CDR3 is CASSPYVDSNQPQHF. The CDR3 DNA sequence: TGTGCCAGCTCACCATACGTAGATAGCAATCAGCCCCAGCATTTT.

This chain joins TRBV5-5 and TRBJ2-5; unclear D gene. Trimming cost V 1 base and J 3 bases, with 10 bases left between them. CDR3 length: 14 amino acids. Germline CDR1 and CDR2: SGHKS and YYEKEE (reference sequence). CDR3 sequence (DNA): TGTGCCAGCAGCTTGACAGCGCTAAAAGAGACCCAGTACTTC. Protein: CASSLTALKETQYF. The variable domain in full, with the rest retrieved from reference TRBV5-5 and TRBJ2-5, is DAGVTQSPTHLIKTRGQQVTLRCSPISGHKSVSWYQQVLGQGPQFIFQYYEKEERGRGNFPDRFSARQFPNYSSELNVNALLLGDSALYLCASSLTALKETQYFGPGTRLLVL.

This clonotype was detected once. The V and J genes are TRBV28 and TRBJ1-2; 7 bases agree with TRBD1. The V segment lost 2 bases and the J segment 6 bases; nucleotides outside the gene matches: 9. Germline assignment: CDR1 MDHEN and CDR2 SYDVKM. The CDR3 loop spans 15 amino acids. This chain's CDR3 is CASSLAGQVTDGYTF. The CDR3, as DNA: TGTGCCAGCAGTTTAGCCGGACAGGTAACGGATGGCTACACCTTC.

In this sample, this clonotype turned up a few times. CDR3 sequence: CASSLVRGVVTDTQYF. The CDR3 bases are TGTGCCAGCAGCCTAGTGCGGGGGGTTGTCACAGATACGCAGTATTTT. V gene TRBV7-2 combines with J gene TRBJ2-3; 8 bases fit TRBD2. Per germline, CDR1 SGHTA and CDR2 FQGNSA. J lost 2 bases, V lost 5 bases, and 9 bases had no gene match. The CDR3 totals 16 residues.

In its sample, this clonotype was seen a few times. The chain links TRBV15 to TRBJ1-5; D remains ambiguous. The CDR3 has 12 residues. Germline CDR1 LNHNV, CDR2 YYDKDF (reference sequence). V was cut by 0 bases and J by 12 bases, with 9 bases left in between. CDR3 nucleotide sequence: TGTGCCACCAGCAGAGATCTGTGGGGCCAGCATTTT. Translation gives CATSRDLWGQHF.

This clonotype showed up many times. The chain employs TRBV4-3 and TRBJ1-2, with D possibly TRBD1 on 6 matching bases. The CDR3 length is 16 residues. V lost 1 base and J lost 0, with 12 bases in between. Germline values: CDR1 LGHNA, CDR2 YSLEER. CDR3 region: CASSQASGQTNYGYTF. CDR3 bases: TGCGCCAGCAGCCAAGCCTCTGGACAGACTAACTATGGCTACACCTTC.

This chain uses TRBV19 with TRBJ2-2; TRBD1 matches 10 bases. Germline assignment: CDR1 LNHDA and CDR2 SQIVND (reference sequence). The CDR3 spans 17 residues. The junction had 14 bases not matched to a gene; V was cut back by 9 bases and J by 4 bases. CDR3 DNA: TGTGCCAGCGGTCGGGACAGGGGACAGTCGGCCACCGGGGAGCTGTTTTTT. Protein product: CASGRDRGQSATGELFF.

This clonotype was counted only a few times. V gene TRBV7-9 combines with J gene TRBJ2-5; 14 bases are shared with TRBD2. Trimming took 6 bases from V and 2 from J; bases not matched to a gene: 14. Germline V gives CDR1 SEHNR, CDR2 FQNEAQ (reference sequence). The CDR3 totals 19 residues. The CDR3 DNA reads TGTGCCAGCAGGGAGGCGACTAGCGGGGGGGCCAACCTTCAAGAGACCCAGTACTTC. Protein: CASREATSGGANLQETQYF. Variable domain in full (rest from reference TRBV7-9 and TRBJ2-5): DTGVSQNPRHKITKRGQNVTFRCDPISEHNRLYWYRQTLGQGPEFLTYFQNEAQLEKSRLLSDRFSAERPKGSFSTLEIQRTEQGDSAMYLCASREATSGGANLQETQYFGPGTRLLVL.

The chain uses TRBV15 and TRBJ1-1; the D gene is possibly TRBD1 (6 bases). V was clipped by 3 bases and J by 1 base, with 18 bases between them. Germline V gene data show CDR1 as LNHNV and CDR2 as YYDKDF (reference sequence). The CDR3 covers 17 residues. CDR3 sequence (DNA): TGTGCCACCAGCAGGGGAAGGGGCTACAGGGAGAACACTGAAGCTTTCTTT. Amino acid sequence: CATSRGRGYRENTEAFF.

This clonotype was seen only a few times. This chain links TRBV4-1 with TRBJ2-1; D possibly matches TRBD1 or TRBD2 (6 bases each). The CDR3 has 15 amino acids. V was cut by 2 bases and J by 7 bases, with 15 bases left in between. Per germline, CDR1 MGHRA and CDR2 YSYEKL. CDR3 protein: CASSQPRGRGNEQFF. The CDR3 DNA follows: TGCGCCAGCAGCCAACCCAGGGGCCGGGGGAATGAGCAGTTCTTC.

This sequence joins TRBV7-9 and TRBJ1-1; D is possibly TRBD1 (6 bases). This CDR3 has 16 residues. Germline V gene data show CDR1 as SEHNR and CDR2 as FQNEAQ (reference sequence). The V end was cut by 6 bases, the J end by 1 base, with 18 bases between. The CDR3 coding sequence is TGTGCCAGCAGTCCCTGGGACACCACCCCGAACACTGAAGCTTTCTTT. It translates to CASSPWDTTPNTEAFF.

The chain carries TRBV3-1 and TRBJ1-2; D uncertain. The CDR3 is made up of 13 amino acids. The germline CDR1 and CDR2 sequences are LGHDT and YNNKEL (reference sequence). V dropped 4 bases and J dropped 6 bases, with 12 bases sitting between them. DNA for the CDR3: TGTGCCAGCAGCCGAGAGGCCCTAAATGGCTACACCTTC. The encoded protein is CASSREALNGYTF. The full variable domain, in which reference TRBV3-1 and TRBJ1-2 provide the parts outside the CDR3, is DTAVSQTPKYLVTQMGNDKSIKCEQNLGHDTMYWYKQDSKKFLKIMFSYNNKELIINETVPNRFSPKSPDKAHLNLHINSLELGDSAVYFCASSREALNGYTFGSGTRLTVV.

This clonotype was detected only a few times. This rearrangement joins TRBV20-1 to TRBJ1-4; no firm D call. With 5 bases removed from V and 3 bases from J, the gap between germline ends came to 13 bases. The CDR3 loop spans 14 amino acids. Germline V gene data show CDR1 as DFQATT and CDR2 as SNEGSKA (reference sequence). The CDR3 DNA is TGCAGTGCTCGAATTTCGGCTTCTAATGAAAAACTGTTTTTT. This gives the protein CSARISASNEKLFF.

V usage is TRBV20-1 and J usage is TRBJ2-7, with D perhaps TRBD2 (5 bases). V was cut by 5 bases and J by 0 bases, with 14 bases left in between. Germline-derived CDR1 and CDR2 are DFQATT and SNEGSKA (reference sequence). This CDR3 region has 14 residues. This CDR3 is CSAARTSSSYEQYF. CDR3 bases: TGCAGTGCTGCCCGGACTTCCAGCTCCTACGAGCAGTACTTC.

V is TRBV6-2 or TRBV6-3 and J is TRBJ1-1; no definite D call. Trimming left V 2 bases short and J 7 bases short, with 8 bases between. Germline loops: CDR1 MNHEY, CDR2 SVGEGT. The CDR3 contains 12 residues. The CDR3 sequence is CASSYATNEAFF. The CDR3 bases are TGTGCCAGCAGTTACGCAACTAATGAAGCTTTCTTT.

The chain couples TRBV15 to TRBJ2-6, with 7 bases that match TRBD2. The CDR3 is 14 amino acids. Trimming cost V 5 bases and J 2 bases; bases outside gene matches: 0. Germline-derived CDR1 and CDR2 are LNHNV and YYDKDF (reference sequence). The CDR3 DNA reads as TGTGCCACCAGCGGGGGGGCTGGGGCCAACGTCCTGACTTTC. Encoded protein: CATSGGAGANVLTF.